This entry concerns a single T cell receptor beta chain. The sample comes from a study of shared T cell receptors in the human thymus. Data came from immunoSEQ multiplex PCR; TCRdb stores just in-frame clones and leaves some out. Here the sample spans approximately 660,000 clones, more than 75% being singletons. This same sample was also taken into another study, of human thymus T cells.

Sequencing used thymocytes. This clonotype was obtained from a boy under two years old with a congenital heart defect.

The DNA for the CDR3 is TGTGCCAGCAGTTTTGGGACTAGCGGGAGCTCCTACAATGAGCAGTTCTTC. Translating it yields CASSFGTSGSSYNEQFF. This sequence joins TRBV28 and TRBJ2-1; TRBD2 aligns across 14 bases. This CDR3 contains 17 residues. The V and J ends lost 3 bases and 0 bases, in that order; junction bases with no gene match: 1. Germline V gene sequence: CDR1 MDHEN, CDR2 SYDVKM. Full variable domain (rest looked up from reference TRBV28 and TRBJ2-1): DVKVTQSSRYLVKRTGEKVFLECVQDMDHENMFWYRQDPGLGLRLIYFSYDVKMKEKGDIPEGYSVSREKKERFSLILESASTNQTSMYLCASSFGTSGSSYNEQFFGPGTRLTVL.